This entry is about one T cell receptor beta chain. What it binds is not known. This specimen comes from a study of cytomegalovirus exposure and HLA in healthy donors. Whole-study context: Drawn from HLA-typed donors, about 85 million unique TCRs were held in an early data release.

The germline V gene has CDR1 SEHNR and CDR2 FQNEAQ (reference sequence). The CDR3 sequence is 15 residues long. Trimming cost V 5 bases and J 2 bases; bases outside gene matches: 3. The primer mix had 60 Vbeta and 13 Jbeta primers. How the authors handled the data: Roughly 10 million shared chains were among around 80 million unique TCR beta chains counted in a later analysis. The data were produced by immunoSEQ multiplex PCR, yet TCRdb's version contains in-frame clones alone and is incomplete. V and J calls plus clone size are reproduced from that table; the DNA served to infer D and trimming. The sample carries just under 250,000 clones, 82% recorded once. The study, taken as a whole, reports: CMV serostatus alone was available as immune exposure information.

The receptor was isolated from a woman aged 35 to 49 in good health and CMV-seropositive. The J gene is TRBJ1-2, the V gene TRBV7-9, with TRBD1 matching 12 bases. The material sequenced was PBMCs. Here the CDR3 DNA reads TGTGCCAGCAGCCGGGACAGGGGGCAGAACTATGGCTACACCTTC. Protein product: CASSRDRGQNYGYTF.